These 24 T cell receptor beta chains originate from one sample sequenced in a study of neurological immune-mediated disorders. TCRdb ran MiXCR on the 5' RACE reads and lists one entry per CDR3 protein. The sample records 55,000 to 70,000 distinct CDR3 sequences, 3.5% to 5% being singletons. The material sequenced was PBMCs. These receptors were obtained from a man aged 25 to 40 with multiple sclerosis.

This clonotype came up many times. This chain links TRBV7-9 with TRBJ2-5; perhaps TRBD2 as D (6 bases). CDR1 and CDR2 (germline): SEHNR, FQNEAQ (reference sequence). Trimming pared 5 bases from V and 6 bases from J, leaving 13 bases between. This CDR3 comprises 13 residues. CDR3 DNA sequence: TGTGCCAGCAGCGACTGGGGAGGTCAGACCCAGTACTTC. It yields the protein CASSDWGGQTQYF.

This clonotype was detected many times. The CDR3 reads CASSEGSAGNEKLFF. CDR3 nucleotides: TGTGCCAGCAGTGAAGGTTCGGCAGGGAATGAAAAACTGTTTTTT. The rearrangement uses TRBV6-1 and TRBJ1-4; D is possibly TRBD1 (5 bases). V dropped 1 base and J dropped 5 bases, with 11 bases sitting between them. Germline V lookup: CDR1 MNHNS, CDR2 SASEGT. The CDR3 is 15 amino acids.

This clonotype has ten or more counts. The chain couples TRBV2 to TRBJ2-7, with TRBD1 identical over 11 bases. This CDR3 region has 14 residues. V lost 3 bases, J lost 3 bases, and 1 base stayed unmatched. The V gene's germline CDR1 is SNHLY and CDR2 FYNNEI. DNA for the CDR3: TGTGCCAGCAGTGATGGGACAGGGGGCTACGAGCAGTACTTC. Protein product: CASSDGTGGYEQYF.

This clonotype has a count of ten or more. V gene TRBV6-5 combines with J gene TRBJ1-5; D call uncertain. Germline CDR1 MNHEY, CDR2 SVGAGI. CDR3 size: 15 residues. The V end was cut by 10 bases, the J end by 0 bases, with 16 bases between. The chain's CDR3 is CATASRPYSNQPQHF. The CDR3 DNA sequence: TGTGCCACCGCATCGCGACCGTATAGCAATCAGCCCCAGCATTTT.

This clonotype was seen repeatedly, ten times or more. The rearrangement joins TRBV4-3 to TRBJ2-1; D possibly matches TRBD1 or TRBD2 (6 bases each). The germline V gene has CDR1 LGHNA and CDR2 YSLEER. Trimming took 4 bases from V and 3 from J, leaving 16 bases between them. This CDR3 comprises 16 residues. The CDR3 loop is CASSRGAGTHYNEQFF. CDR3 nucleotide sequence: TGCGCCAGCAGCCGGGGGGCCGGGACTCACTACAATGAGCAGTTCTTC.

The chain uses TRBV20-1 and TRBJ2-7, with 16 bases lining up with TRBD2. V shed 4 bases and J 3 bases; nucleotides not matched to a gene: 12. This CDR3 comprises 18 residues. CDR1 and CDR2 from the germline V gene are DFQATT and SNEGSKA (reference sequence). The CDR3 reads CSAISPGTSGGAGYEQYF. The CDR3 region has the DNA TGCAGTGCTATATCCCCTGGGACTAGCGGGGGGGCAGGCTACGAGCAGTACTTC.

This clonotype was observed many times. The J gene is TRBJ2-1, the V gene TRBV13; 8 positions agree with TRBD2. This CDR3 contains 16 residues. Per the germline V gene, CDR1 is PRHDT and CDR2 is FYEKMQ (reference sequence). V trimming: 2 bases; J trimming: 5 bases; junction bases outside the gene matches: 8. The CDR3 DNA sequence: TGTGCCAGCAGCTTATTGATAGCGGGGTTAGACAATGAGCAGTTCTTC. It yields the protein CASSLLIAGLDNEQFF. The full variable domain, its missing parts supplied by reference TRBV13 and TRBJ2-1, is AAGVIQSPRHLIKEKRETATLKCYPIPRHDTVYWYQQGPGQDPQFLISFYEKMQSDKGSIPDRFSAQQFSDYHSELNMSSLELGDSALYFCASSLLIAGLDNEQFFGPGTRLTVL.

This clonotype was detected ten times or more. This likely comes from a read error, as the CDR3 has no conserved phenylalanine or tryptophan at its end. Because the CDR3's place on the DNA is in doubt, the DNA is left out and the CDR3 is given as listed by TCRdb. The gene calls are TRBV20-1 and TRBJ2-1; TRBD2, the table's D call, was not compared with the DNA. The CDR3 spans 12 amino acids, including both terminal residues. CDR1 is DFQATT, CDR2 SNEGSKA, per germline (reference sequence). CDR3 loop: CSAREGLSPPFV.

The table lists this clonotype with many counts. The genes are TRBV6-1 and TRBJ2-7; 13 bases align to TRBD2. CDR3 length: 15 amino acids. The V segment lost 5 bases and the J segment 4 bases; nucleotides outside the gene matches: 5. Germline V gene lookup returns CDR1 MNHNS and CDR2 SASEGT. Written as DNA, the CDR3 is TGTGCCAGCAGTAGTAGGACTAGCGGGGGATACGAGCAGTACTTC. Translating gives CASSSRTSGGYEQYF.

This clonotype was counted many times. The chain uses TRBV12-3 or TRBV12-4 and TRBJ1-1; D gene unclear. This CDR3 has 13 amino acids. V was pared by 6 bases and J by 8 bases, with 16 bases between. The CDR3 loop is CASRVFRSSEAFF. The CDR3 DNA reads TGTGCCAGCAGAGTATTCAGGAGCTCAGAAGCTTTCTTT.

This clonotype has a count of ten or more. The chain combines TRBV5-1 with TRBJ1-2; possible D gene TRBD1, 5 bases. The germline V gene encodes CDR1 SGHRS and CDR2 YFSETQ. The CDR3 contains 13 residues. The ends were cut back, 4 bases at V and 6 bases at J, with 13 bases in the middle. The CDR3 nucleotides are TGCGCCAGCAGCGAACAGGAGAGGGATGGCTACACCTTC. Residues: CASSEQERDGYTF.

At least ten counts were recorded for this clonotype. J is TRBJ2-1 and V is TRBV20-1, with TRBD1 matching over 7 bases. Germline CDR1 DFQATT, CDR2 SNEGSKA (reference sequence). V dropped 0 bases and J dropped 2; count of bases not matched to a gene: 10. The CDR3 contains 17 residues. CDR3 nucleotide sequence: TGCAGTGCTAGAGATTCGCGGAGACAGGGACCCTACAATGAGCAGTTCTTC. It translates to CSARDSRRQGPYNEQFF.

Regarding this clonotype: A much more abundant neighbour one base away suggests this may be a read error. The chain is built from TRBV6-5 and TRBJ2-3, with TRBD1 matching 8 bases. The CDR3 is made up of 14 amino acids. CDR1 and CDR2 (germline): MNHEY, SVGAGI. The DNA of the CDR3 is TGTGTCAGCACCAACCCAGGGGGCGTAGATACGCAGTATTTT. Its translation: CVSTNPGGVDTQYF.

This clonotype occurred many times. The rearrangement uses TRBV29-1 and TRBJ2-5; D is possibly TRBD1 (6 bases). Germline CDR1 reads SQVTM; CDR2 reads ANQGSEA. Trimming left V 4 bases short and J 8 bases short, with 14 bases between. The CDR3 spans 12 residues. DNA for the CDR3: TGCAGCGTTGCAAACACAGGGAGAACCCAGTACTTC. It is translated as CSVANTGRTQYF.

This clonotype was picked up many times. The chain is built from TRBV20-1 and TRBJ2-7; 7 bases map to TRBD2. CDR3 length: 12 residues. After removal of 3 bases from V and 2 bases from J, the junction contained 1 base not matched to a gene. Germline lookup yields CDR1 DFQATT and CDR2 SNEGSKA (reference sequence). This chain's CDR3 is CSARGGTYEQYF. CDR3 DNA sequence: TGCAGTGCTAGGGGAGGGACCTACGAGCAGTACTTC.

At least ten counts were recorded for this clonotype. The V gene is TRBV20-1, the J gene TRBJ1-6; 9 positions agree with TRBD1. The length of the CDR3 is 15 residues. Germline assignment: CDR1 DFQATT and CDR2 SNEGSKA (reference sequence). J was trimmed by 8 bases and V by 4 bases; bases with no gene match: 9. The CDR3 is CSATSQGARDSPLHF. In DNA, the CDR3 is TGCAGTGCTACCTCACAGGGGGCAAGGGATTCACCCCTCCACTTT.

This clonotype was observed many times. One junction end does not reproduce the germline sequence, and a read error may be involved. This rearrangement joins TRBV27 to TRBJ1-5; D is ambiguous. This CDR3 has 13 residues. The germline V gene has CDR1 MNHEY and CDR2 SMNVEV (reference sequence). Here the CDR3 DNA reads TGTGCCAGCAGTTTAGGGTCTGGGCAGCCCCAGAATTTT. Protein sequence: CASSLGSGQPQNF.

This clonotype appeared many times. CDR3 amino acids: CASSWVGDPTSVSQPQHF. The DNA of the CDR3 is TGTGCCAGCAGCTGGGTGGGAGATCCCACCTCAGTAAGCCAGCCCCAGCATTTT. The chain carries TRBV7-2 and TRBJ1-5; no definite D call. Trimming left V 4 bases short and J 7 bases short, with 26 bases between. Germline V gene data show CDR1 as SGHTA and CDR2 as FQGNSA. The CDR3 totals 18 residues.

In this sample, this clonotype turned up many times. The V gene is TRBV3-1, the J gene TRBJ2-7; TRBD1 aligns across 9 bases. Losses at the gene ends were 3 bases for V and 5 bases for J; bases not matched to a gene: 14. The CDR3 is 17 amino acids. CDR1 is LGHDT, CDR2 YNNKEL, per germline (reference sequence). CDR3 protein: CASSHKPGQGSRNEQYF. The CDR3 region has the DNA TGTGCCAGCAGCCATAAACCGGGACAGGGCTCCCGGAACGAGCAGTACTTC.

This clonotype has a count of ten or more. The chain combines TRBV27 with TRBJ1-5; tentative D call: TRBD1 (5 bases). This CDR3 comprises 16 residues. Germline V gene data show CDR1 as MNHEY and CDR2 as SMNVEV (reference sequence). The V end was cut by 2 bases, the J end by 4 bases, with 15 bases between. CDR3 nucleotides: TGTGCCAGCAGTTTAAATTCCGGGGGTGGTAATCAGCCCCAGCATTTT. Protein product: CASSLNSGGGNQPQHF.

This clonotype has just a few counts. The V gene is TRBV5-1, the J gene TRBJ1-6; 8 nucleotides match TRBD1. Germline CDR1 and CDR2: SGHRS and YFSETQ. CDR3 length: 15 residues. The V gene end was trimmed by 4 bases and the J gene end by 4 bases; junction bases not matched to a gene: 4. The CDR3 is CASSPGTGYNSPLHF. CDR3 in DNA: TGCGCCAGCAGCCCCGGGACAGGTTATAATTCACCCCTCCACTTT.

This clonotype was counted ten times or more. Written as DNA, the CDR3 is TGTGCCATCAGTGAATCCTCGCGGGCTAGCACAGATACGCAGTATTTT. Protein sequence: CAISESSRASTDTQYF. This chain joins TRBV10-3 and TRBJ2-3; possible D gene TRBD2, 5 bases. V lost 3 bases, J lost 0 bases, and 13 bases lay in between. The length of the CDR3 is 16 residues. Germline V lookup: CDR1 ENHRY, CDR2 SYGVKD.

This clonotype was observed many times. V and J are TRBV7-9 and TRBJ2-3; the D is unclear. Germline CDR1 SEHNR, CDR2 FQNEAQ (reference sequence). Trimming took 5 bases from V and 3 from J, leaving 0 bases between them. The CDR3 runs 10 residues. The DNA for the CDR3 is TGTGCCAGCAGCACAGATACGCAGTATTTT. This sequence encodes CASSTDTQYF.

This clonotype was found many times. The rearrangement joins TRBV2 to TRBJ2-3; 8 bases line up with TRBD2. CDR1 is SNHLY, CDR2 FYNNEI, per germline. Germline trimming cut 4 bases from V and 5 bases from J; bases unmatched to any gene: 8. The CDR3 is made up of 15 amino acids. Here the CDR3 reads CASSVDGGGQDTQYF. The CDR3 DNA sequence: TGTGCCAGCAGTGTGGACGGCGGGGGGCAAGATACGCAGTATTTT.